This record looks at one T cell receptor (beta chain) sequence and its context. Its antigen is not known. This entry comes from a study of T-cell memory formation after mild COVID-19. Germline V gives CDR1 SGHTA, CDR2 FQGNSA. The CDR3 length is 14 residues. Trimming removed 1 base at V and 4 bases at J, with 11 bases between. TCRdb itself ran the 5' RACE reads through MiXCR, one entry per CDR3 protein. Of 500,000 to 600,000 distinct CDR3 sequences listed, roughly 18% were seen once; the top ten hold more than 10%. Whole-study findings and limits: Prior to infection, memory already included some responding clones, suggesting cross-reactive memory joined.

This chain uses TRBV7-2 with TRBJ2-7, with a weak D call TRBD2 (6 bases). The sample was PBMCs or a T cell subset sorted from them (not recorded which). The sequence came from an adult woman who had mild COVID-19 (a few samples of this study predate the infection). Cell type and time point are not known. In DNA, the CDR3 is TGTGCCAGCAGCTTAGACCCGACTAGGTACGAGCAGTACTTC. Translated, it gives CASSLDPTRYEQYF.